The entry below gives a single T cell receptor (beta chain) sequence along with its context. This CDR3 spans 15 amino acids. Germline V gives CDR1 MNHNY, CDR2 SVGAGI (reference sequence). V lost 6 bases and J lost 0, with 12 bases in between. In the original workflow: Amplification of reference gene primers was used by the study to estimate nucleated cell counts. The repertoire was sequenced with immunoSEQ multiplex PCR; TCRdb's copy has only in-frame clones and lacks some. For V, J and clone size, that table is used; D and trimming come from the DNA. The table lists 300,000 to 350,000 clones, 75% to 90% of them singletons. This entry belongs to a study of blood T cell repertoires in COVID-19. Background on the study: Researchers got acute and convalescent COVID-19 samples from the United States, Italy and Spain. Sample material is recorded as cDNA or gDNA derived from T cells, B-cell-depleted T cells, or PBMCs.

The sample was peripheral blood. The V and J genes are TRBV6-6 and TRBJ1-5; D uncertain. This sequence originates from a man between 18 and 35 years old with active or convalescent COVID-19. The CDR3 here is CASSSTIPSNQPQHF. CDR3 DNA: TGTGCCAGCAGCTCCACAATCCCTAGCAATCAGCCCCAGCATTTT.